This is a list of T cell receptor beta chains from one sample in a study of blood T cell repertoires in COVID-19. This table comes from immunoSEQ multiplex PCR, and its TCRdb copy is limited to in-frame clones, with some not included. The profile shows about 270,000 clones, over 80% of them singletons. Sequenced sample: PBMCs or T cells enriched from blood (not recorded which). The source of these receptors is a woman in her 30s with acute COVID-19. Both conserved end residues are part of each CDR3. D genes are given only for firm matches. Clone size is stated in some rows and not others, as once, few, many or a class when expanded.

V gene	clone size	D gene	J gene	CDR3 DNA	CDR3 protein
TRBV7-3	NA	TRBD2	TRBJ2-3	TGTGCCAGCAGCTTGGGGCTAGCGGCCCGCACAGATACGCAGTATTTT	CASSLGLAARTDTQYF
TRBV6-2/TRBV6-3	NA	TRBD2	TRBJ2-1	TGTGCCAGCAGTTATTTGCCCGGGCTAGCGGGCCCAAAACTGAGTGACAATGAGCAGTTCTTC	CASSYLPGLAGPKLSDNEQFF
TRBV15	NA	NA	TRBJ2-1	TGTGCCACCAGCAGAGAACCGGGACTTTTGGATGAGCAGTTCTTC	CATSREPGLLDEQFF
TRBV2	NA	TRBD1	TRBJ2-1	TGTGCCAGCAGACGGGACAGCTACAATGAGCAGTTCTTC	CASRRDSYNEQFF
TRBV5-1	NA	NA	TRBJ2-7	TGCGCCAGCAGCAGGGAGACGGGGGGCAGCGAGCAGTACTTC	CASSRETGGSEQYF
TRBV19	NA	TRBD2	TRBJ2-3	TGTGCCAGCGCACTAGCGGGTTTCTCAGATACGCAGTATTTT	CASALAGFSDTQYF
TRBV5-8	NA	NA	TRBJ2-1	TGTGCCAGCAGCTTGGACCAGGACTCCTACAATGAGCAGTTCTTC	CASSLDQDSYNEQFF
TRBV28	NA	TRBD1	TRBJ1-2	TGTGCCAGCAGTTTTGGACAGGGGGCTCAGGGCTACACCTTC	CASSFGQGAQGYTF
TRBV28	NA	NA	TRBJ2-7	TGTGCCACACGGGGACACGGTTCCTACGAGCAGTACTTC	CATRGHGSYEQYF
TRBV28	few	NA	TRBJ2-1	TGTGCCAGCAGTTTATCCCCTCTTTACAATGAGCAGTTCTTC	CASSLSPLYNEQFF
TRBV11-2	NA	NA	TRBJ1-2	TGTGCCAGCAGCCAGAAAACGGAGCAATTTAACTATGGCTACACCTTC	CASSQKTEQFNYGYTF
TRBV27	NA	NA	TRBJ1-5	TGTGCCAGCAGTCCAGGGATTAATCAGCCCCAGCATTTT	CASSPGINQPQHF
TRBV29-1	NA	NA	TRBJ1-1	TGCAGCGTTGATGGTCTCAGAAACACTGAAGCTTTCTTT	CSVDGLRNTEAFF
TRBV11-2	NA	NA	TRBJ2-7	TGTGCCAGCAGCTTAGGGCCCGGGTCGTCTTCCTACGAGCAGTACTTC	CASSLGPGSSSYEQYF
TRBV6-1	NA	NA	TRBJ1-1	TGTGCCAGCAGTGAAGACAGGGACACTGAAGCTTTCTTT	CASSEDRDTEAFF
TRBV5-4	NA	NA	TRBJ2-5	TGTGCCAGCAGACCAGCAGGGGGGTCAGAGACCCAGTACTTC	CASRPAGGSETQYF
TRBV5-1	NA	NA	TRBJ1-1	TGCGCCAGCAGCTTGAACGCAGGGGTTGCCGAAGCTTTCTTT	CASSLNAGVAEAFF
TRBV7-8	NA	NA	TRBJ1-5	TGTGCCAGCAGCTACAGGGTTTTAGACAGCAATCAGCCCCAGCATTTT	CASSYRVLDSNQPQHF
TRBV30	NA	TRBD1	TRBJ1-2	TGTGCCTGGAGTTCACAGGGGGGAATTACTAGCTATGGCTACACCTTC	CAWSSQGGITSYGYTF
TRBV7-2	NA	NA	TRBJ1-1	TGTGCCAGCAGCTTAAGGGGCACTGAAGCTTTCTTT	CASSLRGTEAFF
TRBV29-1	NA	NA	TRBJ1-1	TGCAGCGCCCCCGGACAGCCTAACACTGAAGCTTTCTTT	CSAPGQPNTEAFF
TRBV3-1/TRBV3-2	NA	NA	TRBJ2-7	TGTGCCAGCAGCCAAGGGGAGGTGGGGTTGTACGAGCAGTACTTC	CASSQGEVGLYEQYF
TRBV25-1	NA	TRBD1	TRBJ2-7	TGTGCCAGCAGCCCCTCGCCGGGGGTGGACAGGGCTCCCTACGAGCAGTACTTC	CASSPSPGVDRAPYEQYF
TRBV7-3	few	TRBD2	TRBJ2-1	TGTGCCAGCAGCTTAACGGTGGCTAGCGGGAGGGCCGAGATCAATGAGCAGTTCTTC	CASSLTVASGRAEINEQFF
TRBV14	NA	TRBD1	TRBJ1-4	TGTGCCAGCAGCCTCCATGGGGGACAGAATGAAAAACTGTTTTTT	CASSLHGGQNEKLFF
TRBV7-2	NA	NA	TRBJ2-7	TGTGCCAGCAGCTTACAACAGGGTTACTACGAGCAGTACTTC	CASSLQQGYYEQYF
TRBV19	NA	TRBD1	TRBJ1-6	TGTGCCACCGAGGACAGGGGAACTAATTCACCCCTCCACTTT	CATEDRGTNSPLHF
TRBV7-3	NA	TRBD1	TRBJ2-7	TGTGCCAGCAGCGCAGGACAGGGGGCCTACGAGCAGTACTTC	CASSAGQGAYEQYF
TRBV19	NA	TRBD2	TRBJ2-7	TGTGCCAGTAGTAAAGCCGGGACTAGCGGGAGGCACGAGCAGTACTTC	CASSKAGTSGRHEQYF
TRBV3-1/TRBV3-2	NA	TRBD2	TRBJ2-7	TGTGCCAGCAGCCAGACATCCAGCGGGAGGGGCGAGCAGTACTTC	CASSQTSSGRGEQYF
TRBV4-1	NA	TRBD2	TRBJ2-1	TGCGCCAGCAGCCAAACCGATAGCGGGAGTTTTGAGCAGTTCTTC	CASSQTDSGSFEQFF
TRBV6-5	NA	TRBD1	TRBJ1-4	TGTGCCAGCAGCCCCGGGACAGGGGACGAAAAACTGTTTTTT	CASSPGTGDEKLFF
TRBV5-6	NA	NA	TRBJ1-4	TGTGCCAGCAGCTTACAACACGGGGATGAAAAACTGTTTTTT	CASSLQHGDEKLFF
TRBV5-1	NA	NA	TRBJ1-2	TGCGCCAGCAGCCCAGCGGGAATGGAGGGCTACACCTTC	CASSPAGMEGYTF
TRBV3-1/TRBV3-2	NA	TRBD2	TRBJ2-1	TGTGCCAGCGCCACGGCTAGCGGGGAGAATGAGCAGTTCTTC	CASATASGENEQFF